These T cell receptor beta chains were read from a single sample in a study of blood T cells in healthy people across ages. Each CDR3 protein is one row after TCRdb ran MiXCR on the 5' RACE reads. The sample lists some 1.4 million distinct CDR3 sequences; approximately 38% were seen once. Material: blood. These TCRs come from a woman aged 18-30 years in good health. The CDR3 runs from the conserved cysteine through the conserved F or W. Fields, in order: V gene, D gene, clone size, J gene, CDR3 DNA, CDR3 protein. D genes are given only for firm matches. Clone size, where shown, is once, few, many, or a class for clones that have expanded.

TRBV24-1	.	few	TRBJ2-1	TGTGCCACCAGTGATTCATCATGGAAGGACAATGAGCAGTTCTTC	CATSDSSWKDNEQFF
TRBV19	.	.	TRBJ1-5	TGTGCCAGTACCGGGGACGGATTCAATCAGCCCCAGCATTTT	CASTGDGFNQPQHF
TRBV29-1	TRBD2	.	TRBJ2-2	TGCAGCGTTGAAGATACTAGCGGGAGGCCAACGGAGCTGTTTTTT	CSVEDTSGRPTELFF
TRBV18	.	.	TRBJ2-5	TGTGCCAGCTCACCGCGACGCGTAGAAGAGACCCAGTACTTC	CASSPRRVEETQYF
TRBV27	.	few	TRBJ1-2	TGTGCCAGCAGTTTACGGGGGGCCGCGGATGGCTACACCTTC	CASSLRGAADGYTF
TRBV7-8	.	.	TRBJ2-3	TGTGCCAGCAGCTTAGAGTTGGCCGCTAGCACAGATACGCAGTATTTT	CASSLELAASTDTQYF
TRBV28	.	once	TRBJ2-5	TGTGCCAGCAGTTTATTCGGGGTGGAGACCCAGTACTTC	CASSLFGVETQYF
TRBV20-1	TRBD2	.	TRBJ2-3	TGCAGTGCGGGACCGACTAGCTTAGGAGTGGGCACAGATACGCAGTATTTT	CSAGPTSLGVGTDTQYF
TRBV12-3/TRBV12-4	TRBD1	.	TRBJ1-1	TGTGCCAGCAGTTTCTCGACAGGGGACACTGAAGCTTTCTTT	CASSFSTGDTEAFF
TRBV7-6	TRBD2	.	TRBJ2-3	TGTGCCAGCAGCTTAGCGGGACTAGCGGGGGTTACTACGCAGTATTTT	CASSLAGLAGVTTQYF
TRBV29-1	.	few	TRBJ1-1	TGCAGCGGAGAGGTGAACACTGAAGCTTTCTTT	CSGEVNTEAFF
TRBV7-2	TRBD2	few	TRBJ2-5	TGTGCCAGCAAATCCGGGACTAGCAAAGAGACCCAGTACTTC	CASKSGTSKETQYF
TRBV5-1	.	.	TRBJ2-5	TGCGCCAGCAGCTTGGGAGCTTCCGGGAAAGAGACCCAGTACTTC	CASSLGASGKETQYF
TRBV12-5	.	.	TRBJ2-5	TGTGCTAGTGGTTTGGTACAGCCGACCCAGTACTTC	CASGLVQPTQYF
TRBV7-3	.	.	TRBJ2-1	TGTGCCAGCTCGGATAACGGGGGAGAGACCCAGTTCTTC	CASSDNGGETQFF
TRBV11-3	TRBD2	.	TRBJ2-2	TGTGCCAGCCCCTTAGCGGGAGGCCCCTCCCCACCACCGAACACCGGGGAGCTGTTTTTT	CASPLAGGPSPPPNTGELFF
TRBV7-2	TRBD2	.	TRBJ2-3	TGTGCCAGCAGGCCCCCGGGACTAGCAGGAGATACGCAGTATTTT	CASRPPGLAGDTQYF
TRBV6-6	.	.	TRBJ1-2	TGTGCCAGCAGCCACCGGGACCTAGCTAACTATGGCTACACCTTC	CASSHRDLANYGYTF
TRBV5-5	TRBD1	.	TRBJ1-1	TGTGCCAGCAGCCCCGGCCCGGGACAGGAGGTTGAAGCTTTCTTT	CASSPGPGQEVEAFF
TRBV27	.	.	TRBJ2-7	TGTGCCAGCTCCATAGGACGGACCTACGAGCAGTACTTC	CASSIGRTYEQYF
TRBV4-1	.	many	TRBJ2-3	TGCGCCAGCAGCCCTCGCCCCTCGGGAGATACGCAGTATTTT	CASSPRPSGDTQYF
TRBV7-9	TRBD1	.	TRBJ1-2	TGTGCCAGCACGGGACAGGGGCGAATTGGCTACACCTTC	CASTGQGRIGYTF
TRBV4-2	.	.	TRBJ2-5	TGTGCCAGCAGCCAAGATCAAGGGGGGGAGACCCAGTACTTC	CASSQDQGGETQYF
TRBV27	TRBD2	many	TRBJ2-7	TGCGCCAGCAGCTTGGGGCTAGCGGCTTCCTACGAGCAGTACTTC	CASSLGLAASYEQYF
TRBV2	.	few	TRBJ2-7	TGTGCCAGCAGTGACTGGCTGGAGAACTACGAGCAGTACTTC	CASSDWLENYEQYF
TRBV4-1	.	many	TRBJ1-2	TGCGCCAGCAGCCAAGACAGGGACAACTATGGCTACACCTTC	CASSQDRDNYGYTF
TRBV7-2	TRBD1	.	TRBJ2-5	TGTGCCAGCCGCCCACAGGGGGCAGGGACCCAGTACTTC	CASRPQGAGTQYF
TRBV14	TRBD2	once	TRBJ2-7	TGTGCCAGCAGCCAAGTATGGGCTAGCGGGAGGGATGAGCAGTACTTC	CASSQVWASGRDEQYF